The clone carrying this TCR beta chain was picked up a small number of times. Its antigen is unknown. The CDR3 spans 15 residues. Germline trimming cut 3 bases from V and 7 bases from J; bases unmatched to any gene: 8. In germline, CDR1 is SGHVS, CDR2 FQNEAQ. The data belong to a study of T cell repertoires in cytomegalovirus infection. The wider study: Alongside well-studied HLA-B-restricted CMV epitopes, recently identified HLA-C-restricted CMV epitopes were also used. Both a matching HLA type and CMV infection were indicated by public TCR beta signatures. Regarding the study as a whole: It was HLA-C-restricted CMV-specific TCR beta clonotypes that dominated the response ex vivo. Carriers of CMV plus the relevant HLA were identified by cumulative public TCR beta family frequency.

TCRdb re-called the reads through MiXCR, storing one row per CDR3 protein. The data contain 830,000 or so distinct CDR3 sequences, about 31% of them seen just once; the ten biggest clones take up 9.5% to 15%. This clonotype originated in a human donor in good health (CMV status not recorded). Some clones in this sample may be carry-over from other donors' samples. The input for sequencing was cultured CD8+ T cells from PBMCs, taken from culture after CMV antigen stimulation. This chain connects TRBV7-8 to TRBJ1-5; 8 nucleotides match TRBD1. The CDR3 DNA sequence: TGTGCCAGCAGCTTTTCAGGGGGCGCAGGGCAGCCCCAGCATTTT. Translated: CASSFSGGAGQPQHF.